In its sample, the clone carrying this T cell receptor beta chain was seen many times. Antigen: not known. Time point of the sample: sample taken at primary tumor resection. The data are from a study of spatial heterogeneity in lung cancer. The study, taken as a whole, reports: Blood carried ubiquitous expanded tumor TCRs more at resection than follow-up.

TCRdb called the 5' RACE reads again in MiXCR, with one record for every CDR3 protein. The data show about 48,000 distinct CDR3 sequences, roughly 5% seen once. Germline loops: CDR1 LNHNV, CDR2 YYDKDF (reference sequence). The CDR3 totals 16 residues. The V gene lost 0 bases and the J gene lost 2 bases, with 13 bases spanning the gap. The source is a male donor with early-stage non-small cell lung cancer. This chain joins TRBV15 and TRBJ2-5; D gene uncertain. The starting material was PBMCs, obtained at surgery. The CDR3: CATSRDPDGRQETQYF. The CDR3 DNA reads as TGTGCCACCAGCAGAGATCCAGACGGCCGACAAGAGACCCAGTACTTC. Complete variable domain (other parts from reference TRBV15 and TRBJ2-5): DAMVIQNPRYQVTQFGKPVTLSCSQTLNHNVMYWYQQKSSQAPKLLFHYYDKDFNNEADTPDNFQSRRPNTSFCFLDIRSPGLGDTAMYLCATSRDPDGRQETQYFGPGTRLLVL.